The clone carrying this TCR beta chain was seen a single time. Original processing methods: Quantification of nucleated cells was approximated via reference gene primer amplification. Measured with immunoSEQ multiplex PCR; TCRdb has only the in-frame clones, and not every one. The DNA was the basis for D and trimming; V, J and clone size are from that table. Of more than 110,000 clones in the sample, nearly 85% were seen once. These data originate in a study of blood T cell repertoires in COVID-19. Whole-study context: PBMCs, B-cell-depleted T cells, or T cells provided the cDNA or gDNA that made up the material.

Trimming took off 8 bases at V and 0 bases at J, with 11 bases between the two ends. This CDR3 comprises 14 residues. Germline loops: CDR1 LNHDA, CDR2 SQIVND (reference sequence). The source is a human donor in a cohort sampled during active COVID-19. The chain employs TRBV19 and TRBJ1-3, with TRBD1 as a possible D gene (5 bases). Sequencing was carried out using peripheral blood. The CDR3 loop is CASLDSTSGNTIYF. CDR3 DNA sequence: TGTGCCAGTCTTGACAGCACCTCTGGAAACACCATATATTTT.